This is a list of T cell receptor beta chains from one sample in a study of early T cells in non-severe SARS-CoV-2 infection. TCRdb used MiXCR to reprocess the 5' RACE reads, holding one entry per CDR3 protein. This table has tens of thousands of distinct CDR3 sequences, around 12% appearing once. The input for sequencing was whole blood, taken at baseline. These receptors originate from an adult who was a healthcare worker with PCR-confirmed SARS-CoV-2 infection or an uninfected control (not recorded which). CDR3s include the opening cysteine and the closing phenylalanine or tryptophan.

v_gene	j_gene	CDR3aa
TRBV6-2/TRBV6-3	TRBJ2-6	CASRQGGGANVLTF
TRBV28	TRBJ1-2	CASSLLQGPLYNYGYTF
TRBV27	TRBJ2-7	CASSHKGGPLDEQYF
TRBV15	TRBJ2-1	CATRTVGGANNEQFF
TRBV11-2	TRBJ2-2	CASSPSTGRSGELFF
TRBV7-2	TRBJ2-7	CASSLRDNYEQYF
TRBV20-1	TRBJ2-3	CSARGTRSTDTQYF
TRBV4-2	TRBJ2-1	CASSQDSGGATKQFF
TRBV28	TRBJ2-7	CASSLIPRGGGTYEQYF
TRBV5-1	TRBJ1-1	CASSLVRAGTNTEAFF
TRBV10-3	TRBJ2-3	CATKDSRADTQYF
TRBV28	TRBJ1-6	CASSRQGSYNSPLHF
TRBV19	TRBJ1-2	CASKGLLDPHLNYGYTF
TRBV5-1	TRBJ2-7	CASSLAGVGKEDEQYF
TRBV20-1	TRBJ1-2	CSALLDINYGYTF
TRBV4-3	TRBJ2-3	CASSQTGLADSTDTQYF
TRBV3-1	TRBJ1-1	CASSQDSGPTEAFF
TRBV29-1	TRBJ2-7	CSAEEGGGEQYF
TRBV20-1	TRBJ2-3	CSATGTSPDTQYF
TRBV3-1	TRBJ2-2	CASSQALAGDTGELFF
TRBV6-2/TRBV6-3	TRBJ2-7	CASSYGHSYEQYF
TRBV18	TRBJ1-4	CASSPRQGVYEKLFF
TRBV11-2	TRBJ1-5	CASSTGNSNQPQHF
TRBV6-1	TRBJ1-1	CASSEASAANTEAFF
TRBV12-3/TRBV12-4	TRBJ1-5	CASSSPGGGSNQPQHF
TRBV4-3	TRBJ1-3	CASTPRGPGDSGNTIYF
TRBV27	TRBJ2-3	CASSPDRAVDTQYF
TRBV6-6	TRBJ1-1	CASSHGQTNTEAFF
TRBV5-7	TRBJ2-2	CASSPDREGTGELFF
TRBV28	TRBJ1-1	CASSRQGYTEAFF
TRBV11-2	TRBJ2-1	CASRTGSSYNEQFF
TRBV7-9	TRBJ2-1	CASTPDSWSLEQFF
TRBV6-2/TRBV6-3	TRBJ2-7	CASSYDSESYEQYF
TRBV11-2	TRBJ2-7	CASTGVGRYEQYF
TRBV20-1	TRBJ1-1	CSARSNTEAFF
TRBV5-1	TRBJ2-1	CASSPGQGIYNEQFF